This T cell receptor (beta chain) was captured in a study of blood T cell repertoires in COVID-19. Study as a whole: COVID-19 samples from acute and convalescent phases originated in the United States, Italy and Spain. Nucleic acid was either cDNA or gDNA, and it came from T cells, B-cell-depleted T cells, or PBMCs.

In the study's own analysis: For nucleated cells, counts were estimated from reference gene primer amplification. The repertoire was sequenced with immunoSEQ multiplex PCR; TCRdb's copy has only in-frame clones and lacks some. The DNA was the basis for D and trimming; V, J and clone size are from that table. The sample lists approximately 190,000 clones, around 83% occurring once. In germline, CDR1 is WSHSY, CDR2 SAAADI. The CDR3 totals 16 residues. The trim removed 6 bases at V and 6 bases at J, leaving 6 bases unmatched. The material sequenced was peripheral blood. The V and J genes are TRBV10-2 and TRBJ2-2; 14 bases agree with TRBD2. The source of this sequence is a woman aged 40 to 55 with acute or convalescent COVID-19. In nucleotides, the CDR3 is TGCGCCAGCAGGGGACTAGCGGGAGCATGGTCCGGGGAGCTGTTTTTT. Its translation is CASRGLAGAWSGELFF.